The clone carrying this TCR beta chain has at least ten counts. The data originate from a study of T cells in Graves' hyperthyroidism and ophthalmopathy. RNA transcripts were the template for amplifying TCR beta CDR3 regions. Primed by the HTBI set, a first-round RT-PCR was run on the TCR CDR3. Using its own MiXCR run on the multiplex PCR reads, TCRdb lists one record per CDR3 protein. Among fewer than 250,000 distinct CDR3 sequences listed, around 17% were seen once. The V end was cut by 4 bases, the J end by 1 base, with 15 bases between. The CDR3 contains 15 residues. Germline CDR1 reads DFQATT; CDR2 reads SNEGSKA (reference sequence).

The TCR originated in a woman younger than 35 with Graves' ophthalmopathy. The chain joins TRBV20-1 to TRBJ2-3; maybe TRBD2 (5 bases). Material for sequencing was blood. Here the CDR3 DNA reads TGCAGTGCTAAGGAAGCGGAGAGAGGCACAGATACGCAGTATTTT. Translated, it gives CSAKEAERGTDTQYF.